Presented here are 18 T cell receptor beta chains from one specimen sequenced in a study of T cells expressing NK-cell markers. TCRdb derives one entry per CDR3 protein from the 5' RACE reads, leaving out DNA. Here the sample table reports approximately 460,000 distinct CDR3 sequences. The sequencing sample was made of blood T cells: a sorted CD56 or NKG2C T cell subset, CD4+ or CD8+ T cells, or bulk PBMC T cells (not recorded which). The receptors derive from a woman between 18 and 70 years old in good health.

The chain has TRBV5-6 and TRBJ1-4; TCRdb's D call, TRBD1, is unchecked because there is no DNA. The CDR3 runs to 12 residues. Germline-derived CDR1 and CDR2 are SGHDT and YYEEEE. The CDR3 region is CASSRQSGKLFF.

The chain employs TRBV4-3 and TRBJ2-6; TCRdb reports TRBD1, a call that lacks DNA to check it against. The CDR3 is made up of 18 amino acids. Germline-derived CDR1 and CDR2 are LGHNA and YSLEER. The chain's CDR3 is CASSQDQGQYSGANVLTF.

This chain connects TRBV6-2 or TRBV6-3 to TRBJ1-6; lacking DNA, the TRBD1 call made by TCRdb goes unchecked. The CDR3 extends over 13 amino acids. Germline CDR1 and CDR2: MNHEY and SVGEGT. CDR3 residues: CASSRDSQFTLHF.

The chain employs TRBV6-1 and TRBJ1-5; TCRdb's D gene call, TRBD1, goes unchecked for lack of DNA. Germline V lookup: CDR1 MNHNS, CDR2 SASEGT. The CDR3 totals 15 residues. CDR3 region: CASSPRGGSNQPQHF.

V is TRBV7-3 and J is TRBJ2-4; without DNA, the TCRdb call of TRBD1 cannot be checked. Germline V gene sequence: CDR1 SGHTA, CDR2 FQGTGA. The CDR3 contains 14 residues. The CDR3 region is CASTLGRPKNIQYF.

The J gene is TRBJ2-1, the V gene TRBV9; without DNA, the TCRdb call of TRBD2 cannot be checked. Germline values: CDR1 SGDLS, CDR2 YYNGEE. CDR3 length equals 16 residues. This CDR3 reads CASTPGLADSYNEQFF.

This chain connects TRBV19 to TRBJ1-1; lacking DNA, the TRBD1 call made by TCRdb goes unchecked. There are 15 residues in the CDR3. CDR1 and CDR2 from the germline V gene are LNHDA and SQIVND (reference sequence). CDR3 residues: CASRPVGAMNTEAFF.

The rearrangement joins TRBV7-3 to TRBJ2-1; without DNA, the TCRdb call of TRBD1 cannot be checked. This CDR3 is built from 14 residues. Looked up from germline, CDR1 is SGHTA and CDR2 is FQGTGA. The CDR3 spells CASSLLGPGNEQFF. The full variable domain, completed using reference TRBV7-3 and TRBJ2-1, is GAGVSQTPSNKVTEKGKYVELRCDPISGHTALYWYRQSLGQGPEFLIYFQGTGAADDSGLPNDRFFAVRPEGSVSTLKIQRTERGDSAVYLCASSLLGPGNEQFFGPGTRLTVL.

This chain joins TRBV6-1 and TRBJ1-6; the TCRdb D gene call, TRBD1, has no DNA to confirm it. The CDR3 loop spans 15 amino acids. The V gene's germline CDR1 is MNHNS and CDR2 SASEGT. Here the CDR3 reads CASSPGQGTNSPLHF.

The chain couples TRBV4-1 to TRBJ2-1; as DNA is missing, the TRBD1 call by TCRdb cannot be tested. The germline CDR1 and CDR2 sequences are MGHRA and YSYEKL. The CDR3 is 15 residues long. The CDR3 is CASSRGGSSYNEQFF.

The chain joins TRBV24-1 to TRBJ2-1; the D gene TCRdb calls, TRBD2, cannot be checked with no DNA. The CDR3 has 14 amino acids. Germline CDR1 reads KGHDR; CDR2 reads SFDVKD. This chain's CDR3 is CATSPTSGYNEQFF.

The rearrangement links TRBV27 to TRBJ2-3; TCRdb picks TRBD2, but there is no DNA to check that call. CDR1 and CDR2 (germline): MNHEY, SMNVEV (reference sequence). There are 18 residues in the CDR3. CDR3 sequence reads: CASSLTPSREFGADTQYF.

The chain has TRBV20-1 and TRBJ1-2; TCRdb indicates TRBD1, and absent DNA this call remains unverified. The CDR3 runs 14 residues. Germline CDR1 is DFQATT and CDR2 is SNEGSKA (reference sequence). CDR3 region: CSATRQGLNYGYTF.

The CDR3 loop is CASSGRTGGSVTGELFF. This sequence joins TRBV6-1 and TRBJ2-2; absent DNA, TCRdb's TRBD1 call cannot be checked. CDR1 and CDR2 from the germline V gene are MNHNS and SASEGT. The CDR3 contains 17 residues.

The genes are TRBV5-6 and TRBJ2-1; as DNA is missing, the TRBD1 call by TCRdb cannot be tested. CDR1 and CDR2 (germline): SGHDT, YYEEEE. This CDR3 is built from 15 residues. The CDR3 protein is CASSPAPGSYNEQFF.

This sequence joins TRBV5-5 and TRBJ1-2. From germline, CDR1 is SGHKS and CDR2 YYEKEE (reference sequence). CDR3 length equals 15 residues. CDR3 sequence: CASSWTAGPSYGYTF. Based on the CDR3 plus reference TRBV5-5 and TRBJ1-2, the full variable domain is DAGVTQSPTHLIKTRGQQVTLRCSPISGHKSVSWYQQVLGQGPQFIFQYYEKEERGRGNFPDRFSARQFPNYSSELNVNALLLGDSALYLCASSWTAGPSYGYTFGSGTRLTVV.

The V and J genes are TRBV6-2 or TRBV6-3 and TRBJ2-7. The CDR3 contains 12 residues. The germline V gene has CDR1 MNHEY and CDR2 SVGEGT. CDR3 sequence: CASSPPHYEQYF.

V is TRBV18 and J is TRBJ2-5; the D call of TRBD2 rests on TCRdb alone, since no DNA is present to check it. Germline V gene sequence: CDR1 KGHSH, CDR2 LQKENI. CDR3 length: 14 residues. CDR3 in amino acids: CASSPLPSEETQYF.